The clone carrying this TCR beta chain was detected a few times. Different DNA sequences within this sample yield the same CDR3. These data originate in a study of shared clonotypes between healthy human individuals. Method: immunoSEQ multiplex PCR; TCRdb's copy keeps in-frame clones and lacks some. Of about 690,000 clones in the sample, roughly 87% were seen once. The source material was memory CD8+ T cells from PBMCs. Sample subset: CD45RO+ cells pooled with CCR7-negative TemRA cells. This sequence was found in a man aged 18-30 years in good health. Some clones in this sample may be carry-over from other donors' samples.

The CDR3 DNA follows: TGTGCCAGCACGCCGGGGGGCACTGAAGCTTTCTTT. This sequence encodes CASTPGGTEAFF. This chain links TRBV7-9 with TRBJ1-1; possibly TRBD1 for D (5 bases). Germline CDR1 SEHNR, CDR2 FQNEAQ (reference sequence). The CDR3 extends over 12 amino acids. The V gene lost 7 bases and the J gene lost 4 bases, with 10 bases spanning the gap.